A single sample gave rise to the 4 T cell receptor beta chains below, sequenced in a study of OX40 agonist ivuxolimab in advanced cancers. Libraries were constructed by the immunoSEQ multiplex PCR assay. The clones in this table, taken by TCRdb from immuneACCESS, are in-frame only. Not every clone is retained; where verified, under half of the shortfall comes from an unresolved V gene, and the cause of the rest is unknown. This sample has around 79,000 clones in its table, and about 92% of those were observed once. The ten largest clones add up to under 10% of the sample. The sample was CD4+ or CD8+ T cells sorted from blood, taken in a trial of the OX40 agonist ivuxolimab. Source of these receptors: an adult with an advanced solid tumor such as melanoma, head and neck, liver or kidney cancer.

With regard to this clone: Other DNA sequences within the sample encode an identical CDR3. The DNA of the CDR3 is TGCGCCAGCAGCCAAGACCGTTCAGGGTATGGCTACACCTTC. Amino acid sequence: CASSQDRSGYGYTF. The chain joins TRBV4-3 to TRBJ1-2, with TRBD1 as a possible D gene (5 bases). Germline V lookup: CDR1 LGHNA, CDR2 YSLEER. The CDR3 is 14 residues long. Trimming took 0 bases from V and 5 from J, leaving 10 bases between them.

The chain is built from TRBV9 and TRBJ2-3, with 11 bases identical to TRBD2. Trimming at V came to 2 bases and at J to 2 bases, leaving 7 bases not matched to a gene. The germline V gene has CDR1 SGDLS and CDR2 YYNGEE. The CDR3 runs 17 residues. The CDR3 here is CASSVPLAGGPTDTQYF. The CDR3 bases are TGTGCCAGCAGCGTCCCCTTAGCGGGGGGGCCCACAGATACGCAGTATTTT. Full variable domain (remainder filled in from reference TRBV9 and TRBJ2-3): DSGVTQTPKHLITATGQRVTLRCSPRSGDLSVYWYQQSLDQGLQFLIQYYNGEERAKGNILERFSAQQFPDLHSELNLSSLELGDSALYFCASSVPLAGGPTDTQYFGPGTRLTVL.

This clone was counted once. The chain has TRBV10-1 and TRBJ2-3, with D unresolved. V was trimmed by 2 bases and J by 6 bases, leaving 15 bases between them. Germline-derived CDR1 and CDR2 are WNHNN and SYGVQD (reference sequence). The CDR3 sequence is 15 residues long. In nucleotides, the CDR3 is TGCGCCAGCAGTGAGGAACATTTCACACGCGATACGCAGTATTTT. It translates to CASSEEHFTRDTQYF.

V and J are TRBV5-4 and TRBJ2-1, with a weak D call TRBD1 (5 bases). Germline lookup yields CDR1 SGHNT and CDR2 YYREEE (reference sequence). Trimming took off 0 bases at V and 13 bases at J, with 11 bases between the two ends. The CDR3 runs 12 residues. CDR3 bases: TGTGCCAGCAGCTTGGGACAGACGCTTCAGTTCTTC. Translating gives CASSLGQTLQFF.